A selection of T cell receptor beta chains follows, all from one sample in a study of cytomegalovirus exposure and HLA in healthy donors. Clones were sequenced by immunoSEQ multiplex PCR, and TCRdb holds only the in-frame ones, with some missing. The table records approximately 100,000 clones, roughly three quarters of them present only once. The sequenced sample was PBMCs. Receptors originate from a man aged 40-49 years in good health and CMV-seronegative. The CDR3 runs from the conserved cysteine through the conserved F or W. The D gene is left open where the match is weak. The size field is filled for only some rows; it gives once, few, many or a size class.

d_call	j_call	clone_size	v_call	cdr3_nt	cdr3_aa
.	TRBJ1-2	.	TRBV6-1	TGTGCCAGCAGTGAAGCGCGGTGGGGCATCGGACAGAGTTATGGCTACACCTTC	CASSEARWGIGQSYGYTF
TRBD1	TRBJ2-7	once	TRBV27	TGTGCCAGCAGTTTCGCCAGGGGGTACGAGCAGTACTTC	CASSFARGYEQYF
.	TRBJ2-3	.	TRBV5-1	TGCGCCAGCAGCCCACCGGTCACAGATACGCAGTATTTT	CASSPPVTDTQYF
.	TRBJ1-1	once	TRBV2	TGTGCCAGCAGTGAAGCGCCAAGCGCCCGGACTGAAGCTTTCTTT	CASSEAPSARTEAFF
.	TRBJ2-7	.	TRBV4-1	TGCGCCAGCAGCCAAGATCTTCCTATTTCCTACGAGCAGTACTTC	CASSQDLPISYEQYF
.	TRBJ2-5	.	TRBV28	TGTGCCAGCAGCTCAAAAAAGGGGCTCCGAGAGACCCAGTACTTC	CASSSKKGLRETQYF
TRBD2	TRBJ2-5	.	TRBV11-2	TGTGCCAGCAGCCGGAGTTTAGCGGGGGGCGCAGAGACCCAGTACTTC	CASSRSLAGGAETQYF
TRBD2	TRBJ2-5	.	TRBV9	TGTGCCAGCAGCCCCGGACTAGCCCAAGAGACCCAGTACTTC	CASSPGLAQETQYF
.	TRBJ2-6	once	TRBV7-2	TGTGCCAGCAGCTTAGTGGCCTCCGGGTCCGGGGCCAACGTCCTGACTTTC	CASSLVASGSGANVLTF
TRBD1	TRBJ1-2	.	TRBV28	TGTGCCAGCAGTTTATCCCGGGACAGCGGCGGCTACACCTTC	CASSLSRDSGGYTF
.	TRBJ2-1	.	TRBV9	TGTGCCAGCAGCGTAGTGGGGCAGGGGTACAATGAGCAGTTCTTC	CASSVVGQGYNEQFF
TRBD1	TRBJ2-7	few	TRBV4-1	TGCGCCAGCAGCCCTGACAGGGGATTCTCCTACGAGCAGTACTTC	CASSPDRGFSYEQYF
.	TRBJ2-5	.	TRBV28	TGTGCCAGCAGTTCGGGGACACCCCAAGAGACCCAGTACTTC	CASSSGTPQETQYF
.	TRBJ2-2	.	TRBV6-6	TGTGCCAGCCGGCTAGCTCGGGACACCGGGGAGCTGTTTTTT	CASRLARDTGELFF
TRBD2	TRBJ2-1	.	TRBV4-2	TGTGCCAGCAGCCTGTCGGGGGGGCCTGGGGAGCAGTTCTTC	CASSLSGGPGEQFF
TRBD1	TRBJ1-6	once	TRBV2	TGTGCCAGCAGTCCCGGGACAGGGGGACCACCCCTCCACTTT	CASSPGTGGPPLHF
TRBD1	TRBJ1-2	.	TRBV5-4	TGTGCCAGCAGCTGGGGGACAGGGGGAGGCTACACCTTC	CASSWGTGGGYTF
.	TRBJ2-5	few	TRBV6-5	TGTGCCAGCAGTTCCCACCAGGGGGGCGAGGAGACCCAGTACTTC	CASSSHQGGEETQYF
TRBD1	TRBJ2-1	once	TRBV5-1	TGCGCCAGCAGCGTGGGGACAGGGGGCTCGGAGCAGTTCTTC	CASSVGTGGSEQFF